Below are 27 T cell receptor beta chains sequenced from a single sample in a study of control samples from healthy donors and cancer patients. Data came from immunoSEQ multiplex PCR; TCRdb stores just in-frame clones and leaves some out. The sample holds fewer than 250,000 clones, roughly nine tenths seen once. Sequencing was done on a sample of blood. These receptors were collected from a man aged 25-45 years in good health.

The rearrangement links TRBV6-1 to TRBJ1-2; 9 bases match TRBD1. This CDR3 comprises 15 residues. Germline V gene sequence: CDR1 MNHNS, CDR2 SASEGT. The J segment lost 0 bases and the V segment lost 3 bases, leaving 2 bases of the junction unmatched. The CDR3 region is CASSEGQGPNYGYTF. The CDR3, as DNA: TGTGCCAGCAGTGAGGGACAGGGCCCTAACTATGGCTACACCTTC.

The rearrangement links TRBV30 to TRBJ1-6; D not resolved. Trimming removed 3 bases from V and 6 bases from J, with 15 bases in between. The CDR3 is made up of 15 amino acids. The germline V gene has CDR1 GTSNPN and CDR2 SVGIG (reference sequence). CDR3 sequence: CAWRRQGAGNSPLHF. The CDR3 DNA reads TGTGCCTGGAGGCGCCAAGGAGCTGGTAATTCACCCCTCCACTTT.

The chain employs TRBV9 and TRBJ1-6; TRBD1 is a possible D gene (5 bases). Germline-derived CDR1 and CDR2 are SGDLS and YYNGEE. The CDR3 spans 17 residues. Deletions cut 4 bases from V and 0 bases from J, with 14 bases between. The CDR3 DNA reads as TGTGCCAGCAGCCCAGGCAGGGAAAGCTCCTATAATTCACCCCTCCACTTT. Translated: CASSPGRESSYNSPLHF.

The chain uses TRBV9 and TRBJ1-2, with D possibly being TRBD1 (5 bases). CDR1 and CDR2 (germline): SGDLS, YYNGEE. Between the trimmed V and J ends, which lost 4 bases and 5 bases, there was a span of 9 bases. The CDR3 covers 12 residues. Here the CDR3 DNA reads TGTGCCAGCAGCTCACAGGAATATGGCTACACCTTC. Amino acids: CASSSQEYGYTF.

CDR3 DNA: TGCGCCAGCAGCCTGGGACTAGCGGGGCCCCTGTACGAGCAGTACTTC. It translates to CASSLGLAGPLYEQYF. The chain has TRBV5-1 and TRBJ2-7; 13 bases line up with TRBD2. The junction had 8 bases not matched to a gene; V was cut back by 4 bases and J by 4 bases. Per the germline V gene, CDR1 is SGHRS and CDR2 is YFSETQ. The CDR3 runs to 16 residues.

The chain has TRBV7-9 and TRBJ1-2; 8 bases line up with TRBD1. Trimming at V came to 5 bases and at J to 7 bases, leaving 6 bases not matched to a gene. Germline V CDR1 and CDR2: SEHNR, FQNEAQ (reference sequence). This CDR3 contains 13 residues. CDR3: CASSVWTGPGYTF. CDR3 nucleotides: TGTGCCAGCAGCGTATGGACAGGGCCTGGCTACACCTTC.

CDR3 nucleotide sequence: TGTGCCAGCAGTTACGGCACAGGGTGGGACGAGCAGTACTTC. This translates into CASSYGTGWDEQYF. The rearrangement joins TRBV6-5 to TRBJ2-7, with D possibly being TRBD1 (6 bases). Trimming took 2 bases from V and 5 from J, leaving 13 bases between them. The germline V gene encodes CDR1 MNHEY and CDR2 SVGAGI. The CDR3 covers 14 residues.

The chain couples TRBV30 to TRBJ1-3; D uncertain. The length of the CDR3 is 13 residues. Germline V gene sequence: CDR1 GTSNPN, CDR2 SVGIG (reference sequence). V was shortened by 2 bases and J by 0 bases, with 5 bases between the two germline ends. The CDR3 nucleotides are TGTGCCTGGAGTCGGTTCTCTGGAAACACCATATATTTT. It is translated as CAWSRFSGNTIYF.

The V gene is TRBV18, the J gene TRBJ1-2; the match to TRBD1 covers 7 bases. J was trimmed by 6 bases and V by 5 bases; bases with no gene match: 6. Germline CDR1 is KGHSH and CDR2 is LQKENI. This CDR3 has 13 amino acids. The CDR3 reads CASSNAGGDGYTF. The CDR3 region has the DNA TGTGCCAGCTCAAACGCAGGGGGTGATGGCTACACCTTC.

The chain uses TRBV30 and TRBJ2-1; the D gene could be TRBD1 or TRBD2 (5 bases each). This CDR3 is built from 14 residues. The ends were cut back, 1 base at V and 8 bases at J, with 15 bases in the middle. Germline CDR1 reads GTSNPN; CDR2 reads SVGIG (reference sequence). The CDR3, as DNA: TGTGCCTGGAGTGGACGAGGGGTCAGGGATGAGCAGTTCTTC. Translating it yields CAWSGRGVRDEQFF. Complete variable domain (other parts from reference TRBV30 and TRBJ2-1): SQTIHQWPATLVQPVGSPLSLECTVEGTSNPNLYWYRQAAGRGLQLLFYSVGIGQISSEVPQNLSASRPQDRQFILSSKKLLLSDSGFYLCAWSGRGVRDEQFFGPGTRLTVL.

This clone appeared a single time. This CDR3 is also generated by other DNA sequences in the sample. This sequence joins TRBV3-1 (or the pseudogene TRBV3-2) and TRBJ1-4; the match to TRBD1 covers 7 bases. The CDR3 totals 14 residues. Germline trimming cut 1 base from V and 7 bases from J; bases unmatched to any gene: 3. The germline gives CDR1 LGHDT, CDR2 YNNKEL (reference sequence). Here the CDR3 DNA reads TGTGCCAGCAGCCAAGGCGCAGGGGGTGAAAAACTGTTTTTT. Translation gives CASSQGAGGEKLFF.

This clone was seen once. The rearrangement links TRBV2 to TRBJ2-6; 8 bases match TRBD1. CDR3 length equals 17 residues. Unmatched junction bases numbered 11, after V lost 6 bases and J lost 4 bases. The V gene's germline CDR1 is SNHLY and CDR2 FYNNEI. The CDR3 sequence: CASRGRAGGAGANVLTF. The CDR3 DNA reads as TGTGCCAGCAGGGGGCGGGCAGGGGGCGCCGGGGCCAACGTCCTGACTTTC.

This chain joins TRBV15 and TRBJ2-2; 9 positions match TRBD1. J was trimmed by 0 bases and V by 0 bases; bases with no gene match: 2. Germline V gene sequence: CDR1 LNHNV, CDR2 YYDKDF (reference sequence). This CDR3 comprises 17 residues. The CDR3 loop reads CATSRDGQGTNTGELFF. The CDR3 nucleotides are TGTGCCACCAGCAGAGATGGACAGGGGACGAACACCGGGGAGCTGTTTTTT.

The CDR3 is CASSLLSPGGGYYNEQFF. CDR3 nucleotide sequence: TGTGCCAGCAGTCTCCTCTCTCCTGGCGGGGGGTACTACAATGAGCAGTTCTTC. The gene calls are TRBV27 and TRBJ2-1, with 8 nucleotides matching TRBD2. Trimming removed 5 bases from V and 3 bases from J; junction bases left unmatched: 15. The CDR3 length is 18 residues. Germline V gives CDR1 MNHEY, CDR2 SMNVEV (reference sequence).

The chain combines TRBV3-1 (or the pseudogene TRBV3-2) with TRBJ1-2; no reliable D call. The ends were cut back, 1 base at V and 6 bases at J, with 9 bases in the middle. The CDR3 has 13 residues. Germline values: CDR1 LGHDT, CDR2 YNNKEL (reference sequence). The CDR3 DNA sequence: TGTGCCAGCAGCCAAGTCATCCTGGATGGCTACACCTTC. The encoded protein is CASSQVILDGYTF.

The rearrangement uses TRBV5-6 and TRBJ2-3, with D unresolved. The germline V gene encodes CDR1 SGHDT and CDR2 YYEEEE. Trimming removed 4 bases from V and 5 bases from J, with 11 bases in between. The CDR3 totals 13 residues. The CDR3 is CASSLRRRDTQYF. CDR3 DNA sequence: TGTGCCAGCAGCCTACGACGCAGAGATACGCAGTATTTT.

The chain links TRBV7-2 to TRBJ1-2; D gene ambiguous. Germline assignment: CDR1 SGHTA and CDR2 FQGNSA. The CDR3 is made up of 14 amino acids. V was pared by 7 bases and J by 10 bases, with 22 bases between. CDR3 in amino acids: CASTQTTIYGVYTF. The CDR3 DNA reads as TGTGCCAGCACCCAGACGACTATATATGGCGTCTACACCTTC.

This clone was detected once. The DNA for the CDR3 is TGTGCCAGCAGCCGGGACAGGGGCCACGAGCAGTACTTC. As protein: CASSRDRGHEQYF. V gene TRBV11-2 combines with J gene TRBJ2-7; 10 bases are shared with TRBD1. There are 13 residues in the CDR3. V lost 5 bases, J lost 5 bases, and 3 bases stayed unmatched. Germline-derived CDR1 and CDR2 are SGHAT and FQNNGV.

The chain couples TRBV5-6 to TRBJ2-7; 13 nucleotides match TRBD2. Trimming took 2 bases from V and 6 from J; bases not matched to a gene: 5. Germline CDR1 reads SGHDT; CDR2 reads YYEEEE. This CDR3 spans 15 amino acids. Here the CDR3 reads CASSLRLAGGGEQYF. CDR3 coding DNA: TGTGCCAGCAGCTTACGACTAGCGGGGGGAGGCGAGCAGTACTTC.

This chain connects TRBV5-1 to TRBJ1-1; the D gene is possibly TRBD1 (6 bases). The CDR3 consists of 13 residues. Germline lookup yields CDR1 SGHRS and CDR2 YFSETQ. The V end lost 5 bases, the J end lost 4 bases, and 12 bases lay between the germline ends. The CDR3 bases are TGCGCCAGCAGATCGGAGGGGGGCACTGAAGCTTTCTTT. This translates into CASRSEGGTEAFF.

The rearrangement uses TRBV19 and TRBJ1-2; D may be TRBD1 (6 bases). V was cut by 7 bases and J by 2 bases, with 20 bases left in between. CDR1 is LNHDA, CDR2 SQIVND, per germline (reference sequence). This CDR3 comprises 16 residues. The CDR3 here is CASKARGDIFNYGYTF. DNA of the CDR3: TGTGCCAGTAAGGCCCGGGGGGACATATTCAACTATGGCTACACCTTC.

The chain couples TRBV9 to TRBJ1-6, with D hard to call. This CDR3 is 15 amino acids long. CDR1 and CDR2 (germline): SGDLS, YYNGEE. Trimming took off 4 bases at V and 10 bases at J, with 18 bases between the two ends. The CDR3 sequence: CASSPHGGFGSPLHF. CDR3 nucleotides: TGTGCCAGCAGCCCCCACGGAGGATTCGGATCACCCCTCCACTTT.

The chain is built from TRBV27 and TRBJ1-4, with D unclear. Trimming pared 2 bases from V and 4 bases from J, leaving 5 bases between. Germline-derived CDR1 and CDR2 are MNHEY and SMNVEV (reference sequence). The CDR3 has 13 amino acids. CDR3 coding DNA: TGTGCCAGCAGTTTAGTGGGTAATGAAAAACTGTTTTTT. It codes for CASSLVGNEKLFF. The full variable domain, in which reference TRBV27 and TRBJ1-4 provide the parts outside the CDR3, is EAQVTQNPRYLITVTGKKLTVTCSQNMNHEYMSWYRQDPGLGLRQIYYSMNVEVTDKGDVPEGYKVSRKEKRNFPLILESPSPNQTSLYFCASSLVGNEKLFFGSGTQLSVL.

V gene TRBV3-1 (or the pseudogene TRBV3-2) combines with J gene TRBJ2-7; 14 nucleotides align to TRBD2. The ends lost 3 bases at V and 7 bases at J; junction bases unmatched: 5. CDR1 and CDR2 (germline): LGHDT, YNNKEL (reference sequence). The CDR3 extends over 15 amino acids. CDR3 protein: CASSQTSGGAGEQYF. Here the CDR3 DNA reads TGTGCCAGCAGCCAGACTAGCGGGGGGGCGGGAGAGCAGTACTTC.

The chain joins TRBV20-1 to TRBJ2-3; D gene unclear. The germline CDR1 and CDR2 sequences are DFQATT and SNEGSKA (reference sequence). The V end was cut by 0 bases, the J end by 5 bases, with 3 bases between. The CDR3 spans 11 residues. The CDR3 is CSAREVDTQYF. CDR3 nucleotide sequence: TGCAGTGCTAGAGAGGTAGATACGCAGTATTTT.

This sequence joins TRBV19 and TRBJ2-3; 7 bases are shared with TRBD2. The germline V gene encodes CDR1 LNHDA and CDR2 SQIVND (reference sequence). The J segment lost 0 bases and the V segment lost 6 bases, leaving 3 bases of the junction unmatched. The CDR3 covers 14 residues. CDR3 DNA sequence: TGTGCCAGTAGACCTAGCGGAAGCACAGATACGCAGTATTTT. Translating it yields CASRPSGSTDTQYF.

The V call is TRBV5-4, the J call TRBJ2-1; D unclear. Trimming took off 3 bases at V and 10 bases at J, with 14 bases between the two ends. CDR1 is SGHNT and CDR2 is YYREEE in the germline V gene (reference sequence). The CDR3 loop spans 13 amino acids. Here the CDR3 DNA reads TGTGCCAGCAGCTCGGGTTTAGCCCCGGAGCAGTTCTTC. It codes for CASSSGLAPEQFF.